The T cell receptor (beta chain) described here comes from a study of cytomegalovirus exposure and HLA in healthy donors. The PCR ran on 60 Vbeta and 13 Jbeta primers. Sequencing was performed with immunoSEQ multiplex PCR; in TCRdb, only in-frame clones are kept and a portion is missing. Of 120,000 or so clones listed, 65% to 85% are singletons. This CDR3 is built from 17 residues. The germline V and J ends were trimmed by 5 bases and 0 bases, with 17 bases remaining between them. Germline assignment: CDR1 SGHVS and CDR2 FQNEAQ. The chain joins TRBV7-8 to TRBJ2-1; tentatively, D is TRBD2 (7 bases). The sequence derives from a woman in her thirties or forties in good health and CMV-seropositive. Sample: PBMCs. Here the CDR3 reads CASSTPGGPSSYNEQFF. The CDR3, as DNA: TGTGCCAGCAGCACCCCGGGGGGCCCCAGCTCCTACAATGAGCAGTTCTTC.